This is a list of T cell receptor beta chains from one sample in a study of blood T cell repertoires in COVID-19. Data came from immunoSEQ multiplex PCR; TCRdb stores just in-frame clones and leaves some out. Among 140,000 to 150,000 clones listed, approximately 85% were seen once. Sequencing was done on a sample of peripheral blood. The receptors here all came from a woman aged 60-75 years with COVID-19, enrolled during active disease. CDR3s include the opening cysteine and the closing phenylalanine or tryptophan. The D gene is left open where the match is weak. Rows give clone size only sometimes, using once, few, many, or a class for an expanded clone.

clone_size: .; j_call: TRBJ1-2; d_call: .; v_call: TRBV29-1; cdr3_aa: CSVRGTLNGDGYTF; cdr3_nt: TGCAGCGTGCGCGGGACCCTCAATGGGGATGGCTACACCTTC
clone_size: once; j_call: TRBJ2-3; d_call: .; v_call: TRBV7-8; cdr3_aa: CASRDRSDTQYF; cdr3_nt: TGTGCCAGCAGAGACAGGTCAGATACGCAGTATTTT
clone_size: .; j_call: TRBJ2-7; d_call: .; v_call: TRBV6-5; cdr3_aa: CASSYSPGAGYEQYF; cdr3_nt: TGTGCCAGCAGTTACTCGCCAGGGGCTGGGTACGAGCAGTACTTC
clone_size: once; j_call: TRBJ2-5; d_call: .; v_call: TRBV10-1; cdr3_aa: CASSESRGQETQYF; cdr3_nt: TGCGCCAGCAGTGAGTCTAGGGGGCAAGAGACCCAGTACTTC
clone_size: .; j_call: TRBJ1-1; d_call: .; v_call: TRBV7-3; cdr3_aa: CASSALGGANTEAFF; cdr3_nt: TGTGCCAGCAGCGCCCTAGGGGGGGCGAACACTGAAGCTTTCTTT
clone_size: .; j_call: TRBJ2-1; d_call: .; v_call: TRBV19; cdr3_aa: CASSIGGRDNEQFF; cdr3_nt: TGTGCCAGTAGTATTGGGGGCCGGGACAATGAGCAGTTCTTC
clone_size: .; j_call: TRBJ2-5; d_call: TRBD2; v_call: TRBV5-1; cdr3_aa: CASSFGLAGGETQYF; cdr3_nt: TGCGCCAGCAGCTTCGGACTAGCGGGGGGGGAGACCCAGTACTTC
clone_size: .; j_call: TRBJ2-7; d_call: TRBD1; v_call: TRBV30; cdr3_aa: CAWSIQQGVEQYF; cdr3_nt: TGTGCCTGGAGTATACAACAGGGGGTCGAGCAGTACTTC
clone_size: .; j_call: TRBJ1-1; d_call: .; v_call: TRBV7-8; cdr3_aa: CASSLAYQGLGQGGTEAFF; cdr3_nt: TGTGCCAGCAGCTTAGCGTATCAAGGTTTGGGCCAGGGCGGCACTGAAGCTTTCTTT
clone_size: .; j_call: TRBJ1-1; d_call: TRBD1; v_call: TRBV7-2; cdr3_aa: CASSERQGNTEAFF; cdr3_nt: TGTGCCAGCAGCGAAAGACAGGGCAACACTGAAGCTTTCTTT
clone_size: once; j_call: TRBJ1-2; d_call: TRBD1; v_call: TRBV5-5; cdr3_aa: CASSFTRDRGLYGYTF; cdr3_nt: TGTGCCAGCAGCTTTACCCGGGACAGGGGGCTCTATGGCTACACCTTC
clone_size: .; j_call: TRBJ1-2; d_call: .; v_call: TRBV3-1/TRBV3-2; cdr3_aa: CASSGDSNYGYTF; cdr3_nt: TGTGCCAGCAGCGGTGACAGTAACTATGGCTACACCTTC
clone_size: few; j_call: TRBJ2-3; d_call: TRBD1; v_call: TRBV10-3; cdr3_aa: CAIRTGTGTTDTQYF; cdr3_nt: TGTGCCATCAGAACCGGGACAGGTACCACAGATACGCAGTATTTT
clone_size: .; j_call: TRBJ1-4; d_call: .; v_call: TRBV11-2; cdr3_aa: CASSSRDNEKLFF; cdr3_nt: TGTGCCAGCAGCTCCCGGGATAATGAAAAACTGTTTTTT
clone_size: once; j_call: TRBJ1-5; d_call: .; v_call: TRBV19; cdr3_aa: CASDNRVRQPQHF; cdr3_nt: TGTGCCAGTGATAACAGGGTACGTCAGCCCCAGCATTTT
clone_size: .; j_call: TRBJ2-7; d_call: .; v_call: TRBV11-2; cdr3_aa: CASSLDLSGRSYEQYF; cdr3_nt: TGTGCCAGCAGCTTAGATCTGAGCGGTCGATCATACGAGCAGTACTTC
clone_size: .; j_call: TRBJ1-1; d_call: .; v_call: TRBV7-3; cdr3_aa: CASSLGADRARTEAFF; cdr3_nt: TGTGCCAGCAGCCTAGGGGCGGACCGAGCGAGGACTGAAGCTTTCTTT
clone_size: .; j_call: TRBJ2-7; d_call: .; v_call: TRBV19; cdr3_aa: CASSGGGGSYEQYF; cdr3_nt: TGTGCCAGTAGTGGGGGAGGGGGCTCCTACGAGCAGTACTTC
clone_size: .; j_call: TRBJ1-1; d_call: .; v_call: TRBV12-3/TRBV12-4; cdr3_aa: CASSRDSNTEAFF; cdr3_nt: TGTGCCAGCAGTCGTGACAGCAACACTGAAGCTTTCTTT
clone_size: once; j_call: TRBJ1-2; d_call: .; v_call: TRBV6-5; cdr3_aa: CASSYSKAGVYGYTF; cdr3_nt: TGTGCCAGCAGTTACTCGAAAGCAGGGGTCTATGGCTACACCTTC
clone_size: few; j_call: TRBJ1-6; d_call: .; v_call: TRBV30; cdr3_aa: CAATGTNNSPLHF; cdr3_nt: TGTGCCGCAACCGGGACAAATAATTCACCCCTCCACTTT
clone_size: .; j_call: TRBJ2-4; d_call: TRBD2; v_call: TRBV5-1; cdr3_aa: CASSLGLAGKNIQYF; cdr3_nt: TGCGCCAGCAGCTTGGGTCTAGCGGGCAAAAACATTCAGTACTTC
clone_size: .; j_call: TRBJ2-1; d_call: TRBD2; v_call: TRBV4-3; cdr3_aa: CASSQGPVGTSAHNEQFF; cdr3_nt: TGCGCCAGCAGCCAAGGGCCGGTAGGGACTAGCGCCCACAATGAGCAGTTCTTC
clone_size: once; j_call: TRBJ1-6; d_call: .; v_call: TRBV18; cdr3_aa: CASSLRDFPNSPLHF; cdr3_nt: TGTGCCAGCTCACTTCGGGACTTTCCGAATTCACCCCTCCACTTT
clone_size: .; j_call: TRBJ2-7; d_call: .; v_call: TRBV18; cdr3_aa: CASSRTQGGGSYEQYF; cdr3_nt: TGTGCCAGCTCACGAACACAGGGGGGGGGCTCCTACGAGCAGTACTTC
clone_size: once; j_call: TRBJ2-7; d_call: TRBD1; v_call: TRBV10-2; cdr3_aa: CASRQDRVSYEQYF; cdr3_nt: TGCGCCAGCAGGCAAGACAGGGTCTCCTACGAGCAGTACTTC
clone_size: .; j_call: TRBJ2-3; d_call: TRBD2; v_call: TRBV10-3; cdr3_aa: CAIRAPLSGGHTDTQYF; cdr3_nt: TGTGCCATCAGAGCCCCTCTCAGCGGGGGGCACACAGATACGCAGTATTTT
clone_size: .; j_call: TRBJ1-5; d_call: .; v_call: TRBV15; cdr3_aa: CATSRDSYRDGGGQPQHF; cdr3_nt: TGTGCCACCAGCAGAGACTCTTACCGGGACGGCGGGGGGCAGCCCCAGCATTTT
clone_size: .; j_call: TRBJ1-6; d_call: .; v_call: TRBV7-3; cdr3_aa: CASSLNNNNSPLHF; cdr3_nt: TGTGCCAGCAGCTTAAACAACAATAATTCACCCCTCCACTTT
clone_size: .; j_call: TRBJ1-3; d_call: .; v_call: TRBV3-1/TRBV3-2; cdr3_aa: CASSQYGNTIYF; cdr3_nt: TGTGCCAGCAGCCAATATGGAAACACCATATATTTT
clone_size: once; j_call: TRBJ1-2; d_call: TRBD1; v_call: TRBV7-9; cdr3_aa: CASSSRDRAEWVANYGYTF; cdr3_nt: TGTGCCAGCAGCTCACGGGACAGGGCCGAATGGGTAGCTAACTATGGCTACACCTTC
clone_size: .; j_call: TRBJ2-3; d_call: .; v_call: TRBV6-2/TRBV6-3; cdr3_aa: CASSLLRLGTDTQYF; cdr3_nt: TGTGCCAGCAGTCTGCTCCGGTTGGGCACAGATACGCAGTATTTT
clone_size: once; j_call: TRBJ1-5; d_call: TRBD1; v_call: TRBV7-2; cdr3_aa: CASSPGTAGHHQPQHF; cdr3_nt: TGTGCCAGCAGCCCTGGGACAGCCGGACACCACCAGCCCCAGCATTTT
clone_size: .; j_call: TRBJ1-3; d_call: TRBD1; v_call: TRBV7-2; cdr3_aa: CASSPGDRAYGNTIYF; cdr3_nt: TGTGCCAGCAGCCCAGGGGACAGGGCGTACGGAAACACCATATATTTT
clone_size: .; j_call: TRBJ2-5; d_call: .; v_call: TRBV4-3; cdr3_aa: CASSQGPAVPETQYF; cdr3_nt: TGCGCCAGCAGCCAAGGGCCCGCGGTTCCGGAGACCCAGTACTTC
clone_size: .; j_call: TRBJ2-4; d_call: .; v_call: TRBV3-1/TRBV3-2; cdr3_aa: CASSPHRVGIQYF; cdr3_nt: TGTGCCAGCAGCCCCCACAGGGTGGGCATTCAGTACTTC